The 9 T cell receptor beta chains below all came from one sample that was sequenced in a study of blood T cell repertoires in COVID-19. Sequencing used immunoSEQ multiplex PCR; TCRdb keeps in-frame clones, though not all of them. This sample has 300,000 to 400,000 clones; around 87% occur once, and the top ten carry 1%. The source material was peripheral blood. The receptors derive from a man aged 45-60 years with active or convalescent COVID-19.

The chain is built from TRBV6-2 or TRBV6-3 and TRBJ2-7, with D possibly matching TRBD2 (6 bases). Deletions cut 2 bases from V and 3 bases from J, with 11 bases between. There are 14 residues in the CDR3. Germline CDR1 MNHEY, CDR2 SVGEGT. Here the CDR3 reads CASSYTDGSYEQYF. The DNA for the CDR3 is TGTGCCAGCAGTTACACCGACGGGAGCTACGAGCAGTACTTC.

V is TRBV2 and J is TRBJ1-6, with TRBD1 as a possible D gene (6 bases). The CDR3 runs to 15 residues. The germline V gene has CDR1 SNHLY and CDR2 FYNNEI. V dropped 8 bases and J dropped 8 bases, with 19 bases sitting between them. CDR3 amino acids: CASGGRFGSDSPLHF. The CDR3 region has the DNA TGTGCCAGCGGGGGCAGGTTCGGATCTGATTCACCCCTCCACTTT.

This chain uses TRBV19 with TRBJ1-6, with D maybe TRBD1 (5 bases). V lost 9 bases and J lost 5, with 8 bases in between. The CDR3 totals 12 residues. Germline lookup yields CDR1 LNHDA and CDR2 SQIVND (reference sequence). The CDR3 DNA sequence: TGTGCCAGCAGCAGGGATAATTCACCCCTCCACTTT. This encodes CASSRDNSPLHF.

V is TRBV30 and J is TRBJ2-3; 11 bases agree with TRBD2. Germline CDR1 reads GTSNPN; CDR2 reads SVGIG (reference sequence). After removal of 1 base from V and 7 bases from J, the junction contained 10 bases not matched to a gene. CDR3 length: 16 residues. Written as DNA, the CDR3 is TGTGCCTGGAGTGCATGGGGGGCTAGCGGGAGGAATACGCAGTATTTT. It yields the protein CAWSAWGASGRNTQYF.

V and J are TRBV4-1 and TRBJ2-1; 10 bases map to TRBD2. The length of the CDR3 is 16 residues. The germline V gene encodes CDR1 MGHRA and CDR2 YSYEKL. Trimming at V came to 0 bases and at J to 5 bases, leaving 4 bases not matched to a gene. The CDR3 region has the DNA TGCGCCAGCAGCCAAGACCGGACTAGCGGCGACAATGAGCAGTTCTTC. Translating gives CASSQDRTSGDNEQFF.

This sequence joins TRBV15 and TRBJ1-3; 7 bases are a match to TRBD1. The germline gives CDR1 LNHNV, CDR2 YYDKDF (reference sequence). The CDR3 sequence is 16 residues long. V shed 5 bases, J shed 5 bases, and the junction held 12 bases outside the gene matches. The CDR3 loop reads CATSARTGTERNTIYF. CDR3 DNA sequence: TGTGCCACCAGCGCTCGCACCGGGACAGAAAGAAACACCATATATTTT. Together with reference TRBV15 and TRBJ1-3, the CDR3 gives the full variable domain: DAMVIQNPRYQVTQFGKPVTLSCSQTLNHNVMYWYQQKSSQAPKLLFHYYDKDFNNEADTPDNFQSRRPNTSFCFLDIRSPGLGDTAMYLCATSARTGTERNTIYFGEGSWLTVV.

The chain employs TRBV28 and TRBJ2-3; tentative D call: TRBD1 (6 bases). This CDR3 region has 18 residues. CDR1 and CDR2 from the germline V gene are MDHEN and SYDVKM. V dropped 10 bases and J dropped 2 bases, with 28 bases sitting between them. CDR3 amino acids: CATIKYPRGSGNTDTQYF. The CDR3 DNA reads as TGTGCCACCATAAAATATCCCAGGGGAAGTGGAAACACAGATACGCAGTATTTT. Complete variable domain (other parts from reference TRBV28 and TRBJ2-3): DVKVTQSSRYLVKRTGEKVFLECVQDMDHENMFWYRQDPGLGLRLIYFSYDVKMKEKGDIPEGYSVSREKKERFSLILESASTNQTSMYLCATIKYPRGSGNTDTQYFGPGTRLTVL.

This clone was found a few times. The gene calls are TRBV28 and TRBJ2-7; 9 nucleotides align to TRBD1. Germline V CDR1 and CDR2: MDHEN, SYDVKM. CDR3 length equals 15 residues. Losses at the gene ends were 7 bases for V and 5 bases for J; bases not matched to a gene: 12. The CDR3 loop reads CASKTSGTGLDEQYF. CDR3 sequence (DNA): TGTGCCAGCAAAACCTCAGGGACAGGGCTAGACGAGCAGTACTTC.

The rearrangement links TRBV19 to TRBJ2-2; 8 positions match TRBD2. CDR3 length: 15 residues. V trimming: 7 bases; J trimming: 3 bases; junction bases outside the gene matches: 7. Per the germline V gene, CDR1 is LNHDA and CDR2 is SQIVND (reference sequence). The CDR3 DNA reads TGTGCCAGTAAGGGGACTAGGGGTTACACCGGGGAGCTGTTTTTT. Amino acids: CASKGTRGYTGELFF.